Presented here are 10 T cell receptor beta chains from one specimen sequenced in a study of T cell responses to AZD1222 COVID-19 vaccine. Generated by immunoSEQ multiplex PCR, the TCRdb table keeps only in-frame clones and is missing some. The table includes fewer than 110,000 clones, about 93% detected once. The sequences come from peripheral blood, collected on day 0 of AZD1222 vaccination. These receptor sequences come from an adult in good health.

This clone appeared once. The V and J genes are TRBV10-2 and TRBJ2-5, with D unclear. Germline values: CDR1 WSHSY, CDR2 SAAADI. The CDR3 has 14 amino acids. Trimming removed 0 bases at V and 5 bases at J, with 10 bases between. CDR3 region: CASSESGQWETQYF. CDR3 nucleotides: TGCGCCAGCAGTGAGTCTGGCCAATGGGAGACCCAGTACTTC.

This chain uses TRBV9 with TRBJ2-3, with TRBD1 identical over 7 bases. CDR1 and CDR2 (germline): SGDLS, YYNGEE. The CDR3 spans 15 residues. V dropped 2 bases and J dropped 4; count of bases not matched to a gene: 7. In nucleotides, the CDR3 is TGTGCCAGCAGCGTCCTGAGGGGGCCGCCAGATACGCAGTATTTT. Translation: CASSVLRGPPDTQYF.

This chain links TRBV6-5 with TRBJ1-1, with 7 bases lining up with TRBD1. V was pared by 2 bases and J by 5 bases, with 5 bases of the junction left unmatched. Germline V CDR1 and CDR2: MNHEY, SVGAGI. The CDR3 contains 14 residues. This CDR3 is CASSYGQGVTEAFF. DNA of the CDR3: TGTGCCAGCAGTTACGGGCAGGGGGTGACTGAAGCTTTCTTT.

V and J are TRBV10-1 and TRBJ2-2; the match to TRBD2 covers 9 bases. CDR3 size: 17 residues. V lost 5 bases and J lost 2; bases outside the gene matches: 9. Germline assignment: CDR1 WNHNN and CDR2 SYGVQD (reference sequence). This CDR3 reads CASSPGLARANTGELFF. For the CDR3, the DNA is TGCGCCAGCAGTCCGGGACTAGCAAGGGCTAACACCGGGGAGCTGTTTTTT.

The chain links TRBV15 to TRBJ2-1; D is undetermined. Germline V lookup: CDR1 LNHNV, CDR2 YYDKDF (reference sequence). The CDR3 runs to 14 residues. Trimming stripped 1 base from V and 0 bases from J, with 4 bases between. Here the CDR3 DNA reads TGTGCCACCAGCAGAGCTGGCTCCTACAATGAGCAGTTCTTC. Translated, it gives CATSRAGSYNEQFF.

This rearrangement joins TRBV19 to TRBJ1-3, with D possibly TRBD1 on 5 matching bases. Germline lookup yields CDR1 LNHDA and CDR2 SQIVND (reference sequence). V was trimmed by 3 bases and J by 2 bases, leaving 14 bases between them. The length of the CDR3 is 16 residues. For the CDR3, the DNA is TGTGCCAGTAGTATTCCGCCGCGGGGCACTGGAAACACCATATATTTT. This translates into CASSIPPRGTGNTIYF.

V and J are TRBV5-1 and TRBJ2-3, with 8 nucleotides matching TRBD1. This CDR3 contains 17 residues. J lost 2 bases, V lost 4 bases, and 12 bases had no gene match. Germline V gene lookup returns CDR1 SGHRS and CDR2 YFSETQ. CDR3 region: CASSVTGTGGYTDTQYF. The CDR3, as DNA: TGCGCCAGCAGCGTTACCGGGACAGGAGGTTACACAGATACGCAGTATTTT.

This clone has just one count. V gene TRBV7-3 combines with J gene TRBJ1-2; 11 nucleotides line up with TRBD1. J was trimmed by 6 bases and V by 4 bases; bases with no gene match: 13. Germline CDR1 and CDR2: SGHTA and FQGTGA. The CDR3 length is 17 residues. CDR3 in DNA: TGTGCCAGCAGCTCCCAAACGGGACAGGGGGGTTTTGATGGCTACACCTTC. This translates into CASSSQTGQGGFDGYTF. The entire variable domain, with the rest obtained from reference TRBV7-3 and TRBJ1-2, is as follows: GAGVSQTPSNKVTEKGKYVELRCDPISGHTALYWYRQSLGQGPEFLIYFQGTGAADDSGLPNDRFFAVRPEGSVSTLKIQRTERGDSAVYLCASSSQTGQGGFDGYTFGSGTRLTVV.

The CDR3 sequence is CASSPPRPIYGYTF. Written as DNA, the CDR3 is TGTGCCAGCTCACCACCGAGACCGATCTATGGCTACACCTTC. The genes are TRBV18 and TRBJ1-2; no firm D call. Per germline, CDR1 KGHSH and CDR2 LQKENI. The CDR3 is 14 amino acids. V lost 0 bases and J 4 bases, leaving 9 bases between the germline ends.

The chain is built from TRBV18 and TRBJ2-1, with 7 bases fitting TRBD2. The CDR3 runs 16 residues. Germline assignment: CDR1 KGHSH and CDR2 LQKENI. After removal of 2 bases from V and 4 bases from J, the junction contained 8 bases not matched to a gene. CDR3 nucleotide sequence: TGTGCCAGCTCACCATTAGGCCAAGCGGGGTACAATGAGCAGTTCTTC. This encodes CASSPLGQAGYNEQFF. Full variable domain (remainder filled in from reference TRBV18 and TRBJ2-1): NAGVMQNPRHLVRRRGQEARLRCSPMKGHSHVYWYRQLPEEGLKFMVYLQKENIIDESGMPKERFSAEFPKEGPSILRIQQVVRGDSAAYFCASSPLGQAGYNEQFFGPGTRLTVL.